The rows below give T cell receptor beta chains drawn from one sample of a study of blood T cells in healthy people across ages. TCRdb independently ran MiXCR on the 5' RACE reads; one entry per CDR3 protein. The sample comprises about 570,000 distinct CDR3 sequences, 25% to 35% of which are singletons, and 3% to 4% rests with the top ten. The same sample was also used in a study of T cells of mothers and their children.

The sample taken for sequencing was blood. The receptors stem from a boy between 2 and 10 years old in good health. Both conserved end residues are part of each CDR3. The D gene is left open where the match is weak. Size is omitted from some rows. Given values are once, few, many or a class for expanded clones.

d_call	v_call	j_call	clone_size	cdr3_aa	cdr3_nt
TRBD2	TRBV7-2	TRBJ2-5	many	CASSLTGTTRETQYF	TGTGCCAGCAGCCTTACCGGGACTACTAGAGAGACCCAGTACTTC
TRBD1	TRBV6-2/TRBV6-3	TRBJ1-2	few	CASSYSNRGTDGYTF	TGTGCCAGCAGTTACTCCAACAGGGGCACGGACGGCTACACCTTC
TRBD1	TRBV29-1	TRBJ2-1	-	CSVEGRQGSLNEQFF	TGCAGCGTTGAGGGGAGACAGGGGTCCCTAAATGAGCAGTTCTTC
TRBD1	TRBV7-2	TRBJ2-7	few	CASSLDRGPIEQYF	TGTGCCAGCAGCTTAGACAGGGGGCCGATCGAGCAGTACTTC
TRBD1	TRBV20-1	TRBJ2-3	few	CSARRQGSTDTQYF	TGCAGTGCTAGAAGACAGGGTAGCACAGATACGCAGTATTTT
-	TRBV5-6	TRBJ1-1	-	CAGRLQGVEASF	TGTGCCGGCAGACTACAGGGTGTTGAAGCTTCCTTT
TRBD1	TRBV25-1	TRBJ2-7	-	CASSASRTGRNYEQYF	TGTGCCAGCAGTGCCTCGAGGACAGGGCGTAACTACGAGCAGTACTTC
-	TRBV25-1	TRBJ2-2	few	CASSALQELFF	TGTGCCAGCAGTGCCCTCCAGGAGCTGTTTTTT
-	TRBV29-1	TRBJ2-3	few	CSVDQDRGTDTQYF	TGCAGCGTTGACCAGGACAGAGGTACAGATACGCAGTATTTT
-	TRBV24-1	TRBJ1-6	few	CATSPNSPLHF	TGTGCCACCAGCCCCAATTCACCCCTCCACTTT
-	TRBV10-3	TRBJ2-1	few	CAISRDSSRRNEQFF	TGTGCCATCAGCCGGGACTCCAGTCGGAGGAATGAGCAGTTCTTC
TRBD2	TRBV27	TRBJ2-7	few	CASSSHLGGTYEQYF	TGTGCCAGCAGTTCCCACCTCGGGGGGACCTACGAGCAGTACTTC
-	TRBV7-6	TRBJ1-2	-	CASSNDGNYGYTF	TGTGCCAGCAGCAATGACGGGAACTATGGCTACACCTTC
-	TRBV10-3	TRBJ1-6	few	CAISPGNSPLHF	TGTGCCATCAGTCCAGGGAATTCACCCCTCCACTTT
-	TRBV4-1	TRBJ2-7	-	CASSQSAVSYEQYF	TGCGCCAGCAGCCAATCGGCGGTCTCCTACGAGCAGTACTTC
-	TRBV20-1	TRBJ1-1	few	CSARGLLNTEAFF	TGCAGTGCTAGGGGACTACTGAACACTGAAGCTTTCTTT
TRBD2	TRBV10-3	TRBJ2-3	-	CAMSAGATTDTQYF	TGTGCCATGTCAGCGGGAGCGACCACAGATACGCAGTATTTT
TRBD2	TRBV4-3	TRBJ2-3	few	CASSPLAGGPGTDTQYF	TGCGCCAGCAGCCCGCTAGCGGGAGGGCCTGGCACAGATACGCAGTATTTT
TRBD2	TRBV11-2	TRBJ2-2	-	CASGRGEKAGELFF	TGTGCCAGCGGCCGGGGGGAGAAGGCAGGGGAGCTGTTTTTT
TRBD1	TRBV7-2	TRBJ2-3	once	CASSRDPTGGLTDTQYF	TGTGCCAGCAGTCGAGACCCGACAGGGGGCCTCACAGATACGCAGTATTTT
-	TRBV3-1	TRBJ2-7	-	CASSPHGTYEQYF	TGTGCCAGCAGCCCCCACGGGACCTACGAGCAGTACTTC
-	TRBV20-1	TRBJ2-5	few	CSAIPGISAFQETQYF	TGCAGTGCTATACCCGGTATTAGCGCATTCCAAGAGACCCAGTACTTC
-	TRBV7-2	TRBJ2-3	-	CASSLYGSTDTQYF	TGTGCCAGCAGCTTATATGGTAGCACAGATACGCAGTATTTT
TRBD2	TRBV20-1	TRBJ2-7	-	CSANPKGLAGGRGEQYF	TGCAGTGCTAACCCCAAGGGACTAGCGGGGGGTCGTGGCGAGCAGTACTTC
TRBD1	TRBV11-2	TRBJ2-7	-	CASSKDRANEQYF	TGTGCCAGCAGCAAGGACAGGGCCAACGAGCAGTACTTC
-	TRBV2	TRBJ1-4	few	CASSIREKLFF	TGTGCCAGCAGTATACGAGAAAAACTGTTTTTT
-	TRBV21-1	TRBJ2-7	-	CASSKGLAGAIEQYF	TGTGCCAGCAGCAAAGGACTAGCGGGGGCCATCGAGCAGTACTTC
-	TRBV20-1	TRBJ1-4	-	CSARGGRNEKLFF	TGCAGTGCCCGGGGGGGTCGGAATGAAAAACTGTTTTTT
-	TRBV5-5	TRBJ2-5	few	CASSLARGAGIETQYF	TGTGCCAGCAGCTTGGCCCGGGGGGCCGGTATAGAGACCCAGTACTTC
TRBD2	TRBV27	TRBJ2-1	few	CASSLGGRARFNEQFF	TGTGCCAGCAGTTTAGGCGGGAGGGCCCGGTTTAATGAGCAGTTCTTC
-	TRBV2	TRBJ2-1	-	CASSERRDNEQFF	TGTGCCAGCAGTGAAAGGAGGGACAATGAGCAGTTCTTC
TRBD1	TRBV6-2/TRBV6-3	TRBJ1-3	-	CAISSGTASGNTIYF	TGTGCCATCTCGTCGGGGACAGCCTCTGGAAACACCATATATTTT
-	TRBV20-1	TRBJ2-3	-	CSARKGPSSTDTQYF	TGCAGTGCTAGGAAGGGGCCCTCTAGCACAGATACGCAGTATTTT
TRBD2	TRBV5-1	TRBJ2-3	few	CASSLGLAYRGADTQYF	TGCGCCAGCAGCTTGGGACTAGCGTATAGGGGTGCAGATACGCAGTATTTT
TRBD2	TRBV10-3	TRBJ2-7	few	CAIRIAGSSYEQYF	TGTGCCATCAGGATAGCGGGGAGCTCCTACGAGCAATACTTC
TRBD1	TRBV5-1	TRBJ2-7	-	CASSRGQESSYEQYF	TGCGCCAGCAGCAGAGGACAGGAGAGCTCCTACGAGCAGTACTTC
-	TRBV18	TRBJ1-5	-	CASSPTTGNQPQHF	TGTGCCAGCTCACCGACAACCGGCAATCAGCCCCAGCATTTT
-	TRBV6-6	TRBJ1-1	few	CASSYESLSVNTEAFF	TGTGCCAGCAGTTACGAGTCTCTATCAGTGAACACTGAAGCTTTCTTT
TRBD1	TRBV15	TRBJ2-5	few	CATSTGTGLETQYF	TGTGCCACCAGCACCGGGACAGGGTTGGAGACCCAGTACTTC
-	TRBV20-1	TRBJ2-1	few	CSARDQNEQFF	TGCAGTGCTAGAGATCAAAATGAGCAGTTCTTC
TRBD1	TRBV6-1	TRBJ2-5	-	CASSEGDREQETQYF	TGTGCCAGCAGTGAAGGAGACAGGGAACAAGAGACCCAGTACTTC